This TCR beta chain comes out of a study of T cell responses to AZD1222 COVID-19 vaccine. Measured with immunoSEQ multiplex PCR; TCRdb has only the in-frame clones, and not every one. The table records 100,000 to 150,000 clones, just under 95% of them present only once. Comment on this clone: Its antigen is undetermined.

The germline V gene has CDR1 SGHVS and CDR2 FQNEAQ. CDR3 length: 17 amino acids. V gave up 5 bases and J gave up 1 base; unmatched junction bases: 3. Study-level results: Breadth and depth of Spike-specific TCRs rose after two AZD1222 doses. Without day 14 samples, only post-peak T cell repertoires were studied. Epitopes outside B.1.351 and B.1.1.7 mutated regions reportedly drew nearly half of spike TCRs. Spike regions recognized by vaccine-associated CD4 TCRs spanned the protein, led by 160-218 and 743-854.

The specimen was peripheral blood, collected 28 days after the second AZD1222 dose. The chain recombines TRBV7-8 with TRBJ2-2, with TRBD2 identical over 14 bases. This clonotype was obtained from an adult who received the AZD1222 COVID-19 vaccine. CDR3 sequence reads: CASSGTSGGLNTGELFF. Written as DNA, the CDR3 is TGTGCCAGCAGCGGGACTAGCGGGGGACTGAACACCGGGGAGCTGTTTTTT.